This paragraph covers one T cell receptor (beta chain) sequence. This sample is part of a study of blood T cell repertoires in COVID-19. Across the whole study: PBMCs, B-cell-depleted T cells, or T cells provided the cDNA or gDNA that made up the material.

Some clones are missing from TCRdb's copy, which holds only in-frame ones; the method was immunoSEQ multiplex PCR. The sample has just over 150,000 clones, roughly 88% seen once. The TCR sequence derives from a woman between 45 and 60 years old who had recovered from COVID-19. The sample comprised PBMCs or T cells enriched from blood (not recorded which).

In DNA form, the CDR3 reads TGTGCCAGCAGCAGACAGGGGGCGCGGGACATTCAGTACTTC. Amino acids: CASSRQGARDIQYF. V and J are TRBV28 and TRBJ2-4, with 10 positions matching TRBD1. Germline loops: CDR1 MDHEN, CDR2 SYDVKM. This CDR3 has 14 amino acids. The ends lost 6 bases at V and 8 bases at J; junction bases unmatched: 7.